The present entry profiles one T cell receptor (beta chain) with its context. Antigen unknown. These data belong to a study of CD8 T cells in Susac syndrome. cDNA came from 0.5 to 1 ug RNA primed by random hexamers. MiXCR, run by TCRdb on the immunoSEQ multiplex PCR reads, gives a single entry per CDR3 protein. The sample carries tens of thousands of distinct CDR3 sequences, 93% recorded once. Sequencing targeted TCR beta in T cells from blood (CD8+ and CD4+). Trimming removed 4 bases at V and 5 bases at J, with 14 bases between. The CDR3 extends over 14 amino acids. CDR1 is GTSNPN and CDR2 is SVGIG in the germline V gene (reference sequence). The study's findings and limits: CD4+ T cell repertoires in Susac syndrome exhibited no evidence of clonal expansion.

Sequenced: CD4+ T cells from PBMCs. The source is a human donor with Susac syndrome. This chain connects TRBV30 to TRBJ2-2; D is unclear. CDR3 DNA sequence: TGTGCCTGGAATCAGGAGCTTACAACCGGGGAGCTGTTTTTT. Protein sequence: CAWNQELTTGELFF.